These T cell receptor beta chains were read from a single sample in a study of technical replicates of blood from several donors. Method: immunoSEQ multiplex PCR; TCRdb's copy keeps in-frame clones and lacks some. The table lists under 90,000 clones, 92% of them singletons. Sequenced sample: T cells isolated from PBMCs. These receptors were collected from a human donor in good health. Each CDR3 is given with its conserved first and last residue. The D gene is left open where the match is weak. Some rows have no size entry. The others give once, few or many, or a class for an expanded clone.

v_call	j_call	d_call	clone_size	cdr3_nt	cdr3_aa
TRBV29-1	TRBJ2-7	-	-	TGCAGCGTTGGATTGGACGGAGGTTGGTACGAGCAGTACTTC	CSVGLDGGWYEQYF
TRBV5-4	TRBJ1-1	TRBD1	-	TGTGCCAGCAGCTTGATAGCCGGGACAGGGAGCTCTTTCTTT	CASSLIAGTGSSFF
TRBV6-1	TRBJ1-2	-	-	TGTGCCAGCAGTGAAGGATTTGGCTCCACCTTC	CASSEGFGSTF
TRBV7-7	TRBJ1-1	TRBD1	-	TGTGCTAGACTTGAGACAGGGAGGAACACTGAAGCTTTCTTT	CARLETGRNTEAFF
TRBV11-3	TRBJ2-1	TRBD1	-	TGTGCCAGCAGCTTAGGTCCCGGGACAGGGACGGCAAAATATGAGCAGTTCTTC	CASSLGPGTGTAKYEQFF
TRBV28	TRBJ2-7	TRBD1	-	TGTGCCAGCATAGGACAGGGAAAAGGGGAGCAGTACTTC	CASIGQGKGEQYF
TRBV28	TRBJ1-1	-	-	TGTGCCAGCAGTACTCCCACAGGAACGAACACTGAAGCTTTCTTT	CASSTPTGTNTEAFF
TRBV6-1	TRBJ1-2	-	-	TGTGCCAGCAGCATTCAGGGTCTGAATGGCTACACCTTC	CASSIQGLNGYTF
TRBV7-8	TRBJ2-3	-	-	TGTGCCAGCAGCATCCTGGGCCAGAGTAGAGATACGCAGTATTTT	CASSILGQSRDTQYF
TRBV15	TRBJ2-3	-	-	TGTGCCACCAGCAGAGTGGGCGCCGATACGCAGTATTTT	CATSRVGADTQYF
TRBV29-1	TRBJ2-4	-	-	TGCAGCGTTGAAAGCCGGTGGAGGGTTGGAACCAAAAACATTCAGTACTTC	CSVESRWRVGTKNIQYF
TRBV10-3	TRBJ2-4	-	-	TGTGCCATCAGTGAGTCACAACACATTCAGTACTTC	CAISESQHIQYF
TRBV27	TRBJ2-3	-	-	TGTGCCAGCACCCGACTAGGAGTCGATAGCACAGATACGCAGTATTTT	CASTRLGVDSTDTQYF
TRBV27	TRBJ2-5	-	once	TGTGCCAGCAGCCCAGACATCCTACAGACCCAGTACTTC	CASSPDILQTQYF
TRBV6-5	TRBJ2-2	-	once	TGTGCCAGCAGTCGCCTTAAGGGGTCCCCCGGGGAGCTGTTTTTT	CASSRLKGSPGELFF
TRBV19	TRBJ1-1	TRBD1	-	TGTGCCAGTAGTATGACAGGGGGGGCTAGGAACACTGAAGCTTTCTTT	CASSMTGGARNTEAFF
TRBV9	TRBJ1-3	TRBD1	-	TGTGCCAGCAGCGTAGGGGGGACAGGGTTATCTGGAAACACCATATATTTT	CASSVGGTGLSGNTIYF
TRBV5-1	TRBJ2-1	-	-	TGCGCCAGCACCAGGGGAGGGGGCTACAATGAGCAGTTCTTC	CASTRGGGYNEQFF
TRBV28	TRBJ1-5	TRBD1	few	TGTGCCAGCAGTTTAGGGACAGGGGATCAGCCCCAGCATTTT	CASSLGTGDQPQHF
TRBV29-1	TRBJ2-1	TRBD2	-	TGCAGCGTTGAAGTAATAGCGGGAGGGCTTGGGAGTGAGCAGTTCTTC	CSVEVIAGGLGSEQFF
TRBV5-5	TRBJ2-7	TRBD1	-	TGTGCCAGCAGCCCCCGACAGGGTGTCACCTACGAGCAGTACTTC	CASSPRQGVTYEQYF
TRBV15	TRBJ1-5	-	-	TGTGCCACCAGCAGAGATGAACAGTCCTATCAGCCCCAGCATTTT	CATSRDEQSYQPQHF
TRBV6-1	TRBJ1-1	-	-	TGTGCCAGCAGTGACCTCGTGGGCCTGGGTGAAGCTTTCTTT	CASSDLVGLGEAFF
TRBV30	TRBJ2-3	TRBD1	-	TGTGCCTGGAGTGGGAACGGACAGGACACTAGCACAGATACGCAGTATTTT	CAWSGNGQDTSTDTQYF
TRBV29-1	TRBJ1-1	-	-	TGCAGCGTTGCCCACCGACAGGCGAACACTGAAGCTTTCTTT	CSVAHRQANTEAFF
TRBV6-5	TRBJ2-1	TRBD2	-	TGTGCCAGCAGTTACCCTAGCGGGAGCATCGATGAGCAGTTCTTC	CASSYPSGSIDEQFF
TRBV7-4	TRBJ1-5	TRBD1	-	TGTGCCAGCAGATTCCCAGCGACAGGGAGAGTTAGTCAGCCCCAGCATTTT	CASRFPATGRVSQPQHF
TRBV10-1	TRBJ2-5	-	-	TGCGCCAGCAGTGACGGCGGGACCCAGTACTTC	CASSDGGTQYF
TRBV11-2	TRBJ2-4	TRBD1	-	TGTGCCAGCAGCCCCTTGACAGGGTCTTTGGCCAAAAACATTCAGTACTTC	CASSPLTGSLAKNIQYF
TRBV7-6	TRBJ1-2	TRBD1	once	TGTGCCAGCAGCTTAGGGGTCAGGGGGCATGAGGGCTACACCTTC	CASSLGVRGHEGYTF
TRBV5-1	TRBJ2-2	-	-	TGCGCCAGCAGCTTGAGGACACCCAGGGGGGAGCTGTTTTTT	CASSLRTPRGELFF
TRBV6-5	TRBJ1-4	TRBD1	-	TGTGCCAGCAGCCGAACGACAGGGGCGGAAAAACTGTTTTTT	CASSRTTGAEKLFF
TRBV28	TRBJ1-3	TRBD1	-	TGTGCCAGTGGACAGGGTACGACTGGAAACACCATATATTTT	CASGQGTTGNTIYF
TRBV6-5	TRBJ2-2	TRBD2	-	TGTGCCAGCAGTCCGACTAGCGGGGACACCGGGGAGCTGTTTTTT	CASSPTSGDTGELFF
TRBV7-9	TRBJ2-1	TRBD1	-	TGTGCCAGCAGCCTGACAGGGAATGAGCAGTTCTTC	CASSLTGNEQFF
TRBV7-7	TRBJ2-5	-	-	TGTGCCAGCAGCTATAAACTGTGGGAGACCCAGTACTTC	CASSYKLWETQYF
TRBV30	TRBJ2-3	-	-	TGTGCCTGGAGTCTTTCGGGGGATACGCAGTATTTT	CAWSLSGDTQYF
TRBV29-1	TRBJ2-1	TRBD2	-	TGCAGCGTAGCTCGGACTAGCGGTTACAATGAGCAGTTCTTC	CSVARTSGYNEQFF
TRBV5-1	TRBJ1-1	TRBD1	-	TGCGCCAGCAGCTCGGGGACAGCCATGAACACTGAAGCTTTCTTT	CASSSGTAMNTEAFF
TRBV9	TRBJ1-2	-	-	TGTGCCAGCAGCGTTCGGGTTTCTAGTAACTATGGCTACACCTTC	CASSVRVSSNYGYTF